A single sample is the source of the 22 T cell receptor beta chains below, sequenced in a study of CD8 T cells in Susac syndrome. Reverse transcription of about 0.45 to 1 ug RNA was performed with random hexamers. TCRdb analysed the immunoSEQ multiplex PCR reads with MiXCR anew, one entry per CDR3 protein. This sample yields some 300,000 distinct CDR3 sequences, of which about 89% are seen a single time; 0.18% belongs to the top ten. The specimen sequenced was CD8+ T cells from PBMCs. These receptors all stem from a human donor with multiple sclerosis.

Concerning this clonotype itself: Since no conserved phenylalanine or tryptophan closes the CDR3, a read error is the likely cause. The chain uses TRBV11-2 and TRBJ2-5; the D gene could be TRBD1 or TRBD2 (6 bases each). The germline V gene has CDR1 SGHAT and CDR2 FQNNGV. This CDR3 spans 15 amino acids. Trimming pared 2 bases from V and 4 bases from J, leaving 14 bases between. This chain's CDR3 is CASSLFRGQGETQYL. DNA of the CDR3: TGTGCCAGCAGCTTATTCCGGGGGCAGGGAGAGACCCAGTACCTC.

The genes are TRBV20-1 and TRBJ1-1, with D perhaps matching TRBD1 (5 bases). The CDR3 extends over 12 amino acids. Germline V gene sequence: CDR1 DFQATT, CDR2 SNEGSKA (reference sequence). The V end was cut by 4 bases, the J end by 6 bases, with 12 bases between. CDR3: CSAKAGDAEAFF. The CDR3 DNA follows: TGCAGTGCTAAAGCGGGGGATGCTGAAGCTTTCTTT.

The chain recombines TRBV7-9 with TRBJ2-7, with 10 nucleotides matching TRBD1. The junction had 23 bases not matched to a gene; V was cut back by 4 bases and J by 11 bases. Germline values: CDR1 SEHNR, CDR2 FQNEAQ (reference sequence). This CDR3 comprises 18 residues. CDR3 protein: CASSSTMLRDRGSNVEYF. DNA of the CDR3: TGTGCCAGCAGCTCAACAATGCTCCGGGACAGGGGCTCGAATGTGGAGTACTTC.

The genes are TRBV5-8 and TRBJ2-1, with D possibly TRBD2 on 5 matching bases. Trimming cost V 1 base and J 7 bases, with 9 bases left between them. The CDR3 extends over 13 amino acids. Germline V gives CDR1 SGHTS, CDR2 YDEGEE. CDR3 nucleotides: TGTGCCAGCAGCTTGACTCCGGGGAATGAGCAGTTCTTC. It is translated as CASSLTPGNEQFF.

The V and J genes are TRBV24-1 and TRBJ2-1; D not certain. The CDR3 is made up of 14 amino acids. V was pared by 1 base and J by 6 bases, with 9 bases between. The germline CDR1 and CDR2 sequences are KGHDR and SFDVKD. CDR3 sequence (DNA): TGTGCCACCAGTGATTTAACGGATCCCAATGAGCAGTTCTTC. This codes for CATSDLTDPNEQFF.

The chain has TRBV29-1 and TRBJ2-7; the D is unclear. The CDR3 is 11 residues long. The ends were cut back, 5 bases at V and 3 bases at J, with 8 bases in the middle. Germline lookup yields CDR1 SQVTM and CDR2 ANQGSEA. CDR3 nucleotides: TGCAGCGTTTTCGCCCTCTACGAGCAGTACTTC. It yields the protein CSVFALYEQYF.

This chain connects TRBV11-1 to TRBJ2-7; maybe TRBD2 (7 bases). Germline CDR1 reads SGHAT; CDR2 reads FQDESV (reference sequence). Trimming took off 6 bases at V and 3 bases at J, with 12 bases between the two ends. This CDR3 is 13 amino acids long. The CDR3 DNA sequence: TGTGCCAGCAGATTGAGGGGGGGCTACGAGCAGTACTTC. Amino acids: CASRLRGGYEQYF.

This clonotype was seen more than once but under ten times. This chain connects TRBV30 to TRBJ2-7, with TRBD1 as a possible D gene (6 bases). V was clipped by 6 bases and J by 6 bases, with 12 bases between them. The CDR3 loop spans 11 amino acids. CDR1 and CDR2 from the germline V gene are GTSNPN and SVGIG (reference sequence). The CDR3 DNA is TGTGCCTGCGTCGAGGGGGTCGAGCAGTACTTC. Protein sequence: CACVEGVEQYF.

The chain is built from TRBV4-1 and TRBJ2-7; 9 nucleotides align to TRBD1. The length of the CDR3 is 15 residues. V gave up 4 bases and J gave up 3 bases; unmatched junction bases: 7. Looked up from germline, CDR1 is MGHRA and CDR2 is YSYEKL. The CDR3 sequence: CASSRPGTGIYEQYF. CDR3 coding DNA: TGCGCCAGCAGCCGCCCCGGGACAGGGATCTACGAGCAGTACTTC.

V usage is TRBV5-1 and J usage is TRBJ2-2, with no clear D. The ends were cut back, 1 base at V and 5 bases at J, with 9 bases in the middle. Per germline, CDR1 SGHRS and CDR2 YFSETQ. The CDR3 consists of 14 residues. The CDR3 loop reads CASSLIAKTGELFF. CDR3 nucleotides: TGCGCCAGCAGCTTGATAGCCAAAACCGGGGAGCTGTTTTTT.

The rearrangement links TRBV28 to TRBJ2-1, with D tentatively TRBD1 (6 bases). The germline CDR1 and CDR2 sequences are MDHEN and SYDVKM. Trimming shortened V by 6 bases and J by 3 bases, and 15 bases separated the two germline ends. CDR3 length: 15 residues. Here the CDR3 DNA reads TGTGCCAGCAGGGGTGGGGGACATAGCTACAATGAGCAGTTCTTC. Residues: CASRGGGHSYNEQFF.

The V call is TRBV30, the J call TRBJ1-2; no reliable D call. Germline CDR1 is GTSNPN and CDR2 is SVGIG (reference sequence). This CDR3 is built from 12 residues. DNA of the CDR3: TGTGCTGCGCGATACAGAGAGTATGGCTACACCTTC. It is translated as CAARYREYGYTF.

The gene calls are TRBV7-2 and TRBJ2-5; D remains ambiguous. CDR1 SGHTA and CDR2 FQGNSA come from the germline V gene. The CDR3 spans 18 residues. The germline V and J ends were trimmed by 1 base and 0 bases, with 18 bases remaining between them. The DNA of the CDR3 is TGTGCCAGCAGCTTAGGTGTGGTGGGCCCATTGTACCAAGAGACCCAGTACTTC. Amino acid sequence: CASSLGVVGPLYQETQYF.

In this sample, this clonotype turned up a few times. The chain combines TRBV4-1 with TRBJ2-2; D is unresolved. The CDR3 has 13 residues. The germline V and J ends were trimmed by 1 base and 5 bases, with 5 bases remaining between them. Germline V gives CDR1 MGHRA, CDR2 YSYEKL. The CDR3 sequence: CASSQGTTGELFF. For the CDR3, the DNA is TGCGCCAGCAGCCAAGGAACTACCGGGGAGCTGTTTTTT.

V is TRBV24-1 and J is TRBJ2-3; 7 bases match TRBD1. In germline, CDR1 is KGHDR, CDR2 SFDVKD. V gave up 4 bases and J gave up 5 bases; unmatched junction bases: 14. The length of the CDR3 is 17 residues. The CDR3 protein is CATSDRQGAFLGDTQYF. In DNA, the CDR3 is TGTGCCACCAGTGACCGACAGGGAGCATTTCTGGGAGATACGCAGTATTTT.

Only a few counts were recorded for this clonotype. The J gene is TRBJ2-7, the V gene TRBV4-1; D is unclear. V was trimmed by 1 base and J by 5 bases, leaving 3 bases between them. CDR1 and CDR2 (germline): MGHRA, YSYEKL. CDR3 length equals 11 residues. The CDR3 coding sequence is TGCGCCAGCAGCCAAGCTCACGAGCAGTACTTC. It is translated as CASSQAHEQYF.

This chain links TRBV10-3 with TRBJ1-2; 7 bases line up with TRBD1. The J segment lost 5 bases and the V segment lost 3 bases, leaving 9 bases of the junction unmatched. The germline CDR1 and CDR2 sequences are ENHRY and SYGVKD. CDR3 length equals 15 residues. The CDR3 bases are TGTGCCATCAGTGACGGGACAGTAATGGGGTATGGCTACACCTTC. It codes for CAISDGTVMGYGYTF.

This chain joins TRBV9 and TRBJ2-1; 10 nucleotides line up with TRBD1. V was clipped by 4 bases and J by 7 bases; unmatched bases: 8. This CDR3 has 15 amino acids. Germline V CDR1 and CDR2: SGDLS, YYNGEE. CDR3 sequence: CASSPRTGGLNEQFF. CDR3 bases: TGTGCCAGCAGCCCCCGGACAGGGGGGTTGAATGAGCAGTTCTTC.

V usage is TRBV27 and J usage is TRBJ1-6, with TRBD1 as a possible D gene (5 bases). The V end lost 2 bases, the J end lost 7 bases, and 9 bases lay between the germline ends. Germline assignment: CDR1 MNHEY and CDR2 SMNVEV (reference sequence). The CDR3 is made up of 14 amino acids. CDR3: CASSLAGINSPLHF. The CDR3 region has the DNA TGTGCCAGCAGTTTAGCAGGGATCAATTCACCCCTCCACTTT.

This chain joins TRBV27 and TRBJ2-1; 8 nucleotides align to TRBD1. Trimming took 8 bases from V and 2 from J; bases not matched to a gene: 8. Germline lookup yields CDR1 MNHEY and CDR2 SMNVEV (reference sequence). The CDR3 covers 15 residues. The CDR3 region is CASGDAGGTYNEQFF. The CDR3 DNA sequence: TGTGCCAGCGGAGACGCAGGGGGCACCTACAATGAGCAGTTCTTC.

The V gene is TRBV30, the J gene TRBJ1-1; tentative D call: TRBD1 (6 bases). V lost 5 bases to trimming and J lost 5 bases, with 18 bases between them. The CDR3 has 14 residues. Germline values: CDR1 GTSNPN, CDR2 SVGIG (reference sequence). Here the CDR3 DNA reads TGTGCCTGGGAAGGAGGGGGGGTTTTGACTGAAGCTTTCTTT. Its translation is CAWEGGGVLTEAFF. The full variable domain, completed using reference TRBV30 and TRBJ1-1, is SQTIHQWPATLVQPVGSPLSLECTVEGTSNPNLYWYRQAAGRGLQLLFYSVGIGQISSEVPQNLSASRPQDRQFILSSKKLLLSDSGFYLCAWEGGGVLTEAFFGQGTRLTVV.

This chain joins TRBV7-9 and TRBJ1-1; 11 bases are shared with TRBD1. V shed 6 bases, J shed 1 base, and the junction held 7 bases outside the gene matches. The CDR3 covers 16 residues. CDR1 is SEHNR, CDR2 FQNEAQ, per germline (reference sequence). The CDR3 DNA reads TGTGCCAGCAGGGGACCGGGACAGGGGGAGAACACTGAAGCTTTCTTT. Its protein is CASRGPGQGENTEAFF.